Listed here are 14 T cell receptor beta chains from one sample, sequenced in a study of vaccination and CD4 T cells after COVID-19. The treatment: roughly 10-day PBMC culture with coronavirus spike peptide pools or control peptides (ViraFEST assay). These receptors are not linked to any known antigen. An Oncomine TCR Beta short-read assay was used to sequence the DNA from cultured CD4+ T cells. TCRdb ran MiXCR on the PCR reads and lists one entry per CDR3 protein. The sample yields 10,000 or so distinct CDR3 sequences, around 64% seen once. The sequenced material came from CD4+ T cells from blood, cultured in vitro. The receptors here all came from a human donor who had recovered from COVID-19.

The chain is built from TRBV6-2 or TRBV6-3 and TRBJ1-2; D is possibly TRBD1 (5 bases). The V gene's germline CDR1 is MNHEY and CDR2 SVGEGT. This CDR3 spans 12 amino acids. V dropped 4 bases and J dropped 7 bases, with 10 bases sitting between them. CDR3 DNA: TGTGCCAGCAGTTTAGGGGAAGCTGGCTACACCTTC. This gives the protein CASSLGEAGYTF.

This clonotype occurred a few times. The chain employs TRBV20-1 and TRBJ1-1, with D uncertain. Looked up from germline, CDR1 is DFQATT and CDR2 is SNEGSKA (reference sequence). V lost 0 bases, J lost 7 bases, and 12 bases lay in between. The CDR3 is 13 amino acids. The CDR3 here is CSARDLLGLEAFF. Here the CDR3 DNA reads TGCAGTGCTAGAGATCTGCTGGGCCTTGAAGCTTTCTTT.

The chain joins TRBV21-1 to TRBJ1-1; TRBD1 reflects the table's D call only, with no check against the DNA. TRBV21-1 is designated a pseudogene. This CDR3 is 15 amino acids long. The CDR3 bases are TGTGCCAGCACCAAGCCCTGGACAGCACACACTGAAGCTTTCTTT. This encodes CASTKPWTAHTEAFF.

J is TRBJ2-7 and V is TRBV6-5; 8 bases map to TRBD2. The germline CDR1 and CDR2 sequences are MNHEY and SVGAGI. V dropped 2 bases and J dropped 3; count of bases not matched to a gene: 9. CDR3 length: 16 amino acids. The CDR3 spells CASSYGGLSGSYEQYF. As DNA, the CDR3 is TGTGCCAGCAGTTACGGGGGGCTAAGCGGGAGCTACGAGCAGTACTTC.

In its sample, this clonotype ranks as hyperexpanded. CDR3 sequence reads: CASSLTRVFDEQYF. The CDR3, as DNA: TGTGCCAGCAGTTTAACCAGGGTATTCGACGAGCAGTACTTC. The gene calls are TRBV27 and TRBJ2-7, with D tentatively TRBD1 (5 bases). V was clipped by 2 bases and J by 5 bases, with 13 bases between them. This CDR3 region has 14 residues. Germline V gene sequence: CDR1 MNHEY, CDR2 SMNVEV (reference sequence).

This clonotype was seen a few times. V is TRBV24-1 and J is TRBJ2-5; the match to TRBD1 covers 7 bases. This CDR3 is 14 amino acids long. Germline V CDR1 and CDR2: KGHDR, SFDVKD. V gave up 3 bases and J gave up 2 bases; unmatched junction bases: 2. The CDR3 spells CATSDTRGQETQYF. For the CDR3, the DNA is TGTGCCACCAGTGATACCAGGGGGCAAGAGACCCAGTACTTC.

The genes are TRBV24-1 and TRBJ2-6, with D perhaps matching TRBD1 (5 bases). The CDR3 runs to 13 residues. The V end lost 10 bases, the J end lost 2 bases, and 8 bases lay between the germline ends. CDR1 and CDR2 (germline): KGHDR, SFDVKD. The CDR3, as DNA: TGTGCCACTGGACAAGCTGGGGCCAACGTCCTGACTTTC. Its protein is CATGQAGANVLTF.

V usage is TRBV29-1 and J usage is TRBJ1-4; D is unresolved. This CDR3 region has 13 residues. The V gene lost 6 bases and the J gene lost 5 bases, with 13 bases spanning the gap. CDR1 SQVTM and CDR2 ANQGSEA come from the germline V gene. CDR3 protein: CSVFGEGNEKLFF. The CDR3 DNA reads as TGCAGCGTATTTGGGGAGGGAAATGAAAAACTGTTTTTT.

The rearrangement links TRBV7-2 to TRBJ1-2; 8 positions agree with TRBD1. The CDR3 is 17 amino acids. The V gene end was trimmed by 2 bases and the J gene end by 1 base; junction bases not matched to a gene: 9. Germline V gene sequence: CDR1 SGHTA, CDR2 FQGNSA. CDR3 nucleotide sequence: TGTGCCAGCAGCTTAAAGAGGCCCGGACAGGGTAACTATGGCTACACCTTC. Translated, it gives CASSLKRPGQGNYGYTF. Drawing the rest from reference TRBV7-2 and TRBJ1-2, the complete variable domain is GAGVSQSPSNKVTEKGKDVELRCDPISGHTALYWYRQSLGQGLEFLIYFQGNSAPDKSGLPSDRFSAERTGGSVSTLTIQRTQQEDSAVYLCASSLKRPGQGNYGYTFGSGTRLTVV.

This chain joins TRBV11-3 and TRBJ2-7; 8 bases line up with TRBD2. CDR1 and CDR2 from the germline V gene are SGHNT and YENEEA. This CDR3 contains 16 residues. J lost 4 bases, V lost 5 bases, and 13 bases had no gene match. The CDR3 DNA sequence: TGTGCCAGCAGCCCGCCCCGCCCCGGGGGGGTATACGAGCAGTACTTC. Its translation: CASSPPRPGGVYEQYF.

There are a few counts of this clonotype. The rearrangement joins TRBV20-1 to TRBJ1-2; D is unclear. V lost 6 bases and J lost 0, with 11 bases in between. The CDR3 consists of 13 residues. The germline V gene encodes CDR1 DFQATT and CDR2 SNEGSKA (reference sequence). CDR3 region: CSAMAGTNYGYTF. In nucleotides, the CDR3 is TGCAGTGCGATGGCAGGCACTAACTATGGCTACACCTTC.

The rearrangement links TRBV4-2 to TRBJ1-1; D unresolved. The germline CDR1 and CDR2 sequences are LGHNA and YNFKEQ. The CDR3 has 13 amino acids. The germline V and J ends were trimmed by 4 bases and 1 base, with 7 bases remaining between them. CDR3 sequence reads: CASSRQRNTEAFF. In DNA, the CDR3 is TGTGCCAGCAGCCGGCAGAGGAACACTGAAGCTTTCTTT.

This clonotype appeared a few times. This rearrangement joins TRBV7-3 to TRBJ1-2, with D hard to call. V was clipped by 0 bases and J by 2 bases, with 10 bases between them. There are 15 residues in the CDR3. Germline values: CDR1 SGHTA, CDR2 FQGTGA. CDR3 residues: CASSLTPGINYGYTF. CDR3 sequence (DNA): TGTGCCAGCAGCTTAACACCGGGTATAAACTATGGCTACACCTTC.

V is TRBV19 and J is TRBJ2-5; D is unclear. Germline CDR1 is LNHDA and CDR2 is SQIVND (reference sequence). The CDR3 is 14 amino acids. Deletions cut 4 bases from V and 5 bases from J, with 14 bases between. The CDR3 bases are TGTGCCAGTAGTACCGCTCGTACCAGGGAGACCCAGTACTTC. It encodes CASSTARTRETQYF.